This T cell receptor (beta chain) was identified in a study of T cells after yellow fever vaccination. Findings of the study overall: Abundant bulk-derived clonotypes could contaminate FACS-sorted repertoires.

TCRdb analysed the 5' RACE reads with MiXCR anew, one entry per CDR3 protein. This repertoire shows 30,000 or so distinct CDR3 sequences, around 4.3% found once; its top ten account for approximately 46%. The CDR3 has 15 amino acids. Between the trimmed V and J ends, which lost 10 bases and 0 bases, there was a span of 17 bases. Germline lookup yields CDR1 SEHNR and CDR2 FQNEAQ (reference sequence). In its sample, this clonotype was seen many times. Its antigen is unknown. This clonotype was sampled from a man under 40 who received the YFV17D yellow fever vaccine. The chain is built from TRBV7-9 and TRBJ2-3; possibly TRBD1 for D (6 bases). Sequenced material: CD8+ T cells sorted from PBMCs, taken 5 days after the yellow fever booster vaccination. The CDR3: CAISSPRGSTDTQYF. As DNA, the CDR3 is TGTGCCATCTCTTCTCCGAGGGGGAGCACAGATACGCAGTATTTT. Complete variable domain (other parts from reference TRBV7-9 and TRBJ2-3): DTGVSQNPRHKITKRGQNVTFRCDPISEHNRLYWYRQTLGQGPEFLTYFQNEAQLEKSRLLSDRFSAERPKGSFSTLEIQRTEQGDSAMYLCAISSPRGSTDTQYFGPGTRLTVL.